A selection of T cell receptor beta chains follows, all from one sample in a study of blood T cell repertoires in COVID-19. Repertoires were generated with immunoSEQ multiplex PCR, while TCRdb's copy carries only in-frame clones and drops some. Of around 700,000 clones listed, 75% to 90% are singletons. The sample consisted of peripheral blood. These TCRs come from a woman aged 18-29 years with acute or convalescent COVID-19. Both conserved end residues are part of each CDR3. The D gene is left open where the match is weak. Only some rows state a clone size, as once, few, many or a class for expanded clones.

.	TRBD1	TRBV30	CAWSVIQTGTGYTF
.	TRBD1	TRBV23-1	CASPPPGQGRGTVF
.	.	TRBV7-9	CASSLVGRPNEKLFF
.	.	TRBV28	CASSLAAAGTEAFF
few	.	TRBV5-4	CASSLTGQGSTGELFF
.	.	TRBV29-1	CSVSTAANYGYTF
.	TRBD2	TRBV29-1	CSVEGKAGGPYKQYF
.	TRBD2	TRBV10-3	CAISDTSGGAGGSYEQYF
.	.	TRBV28	CASSFPRGQGGIQETQYF
.	.	TRBV19	CASSYDNADYGYTF
.	.	TRBV7-2	CASSLGGSSGNTIYF
.	TRBD1	TRBV28	CASSVGTDYNEQFF
.	.	TRBV30	CAWSVLGKDYGYTF
.	.	TRBV12-3/TRBV12-4	CASSAGAGELFF
.	.	TRBV12-3/TRBV12-4	CASSLRGADTQYF
few	.	TRBV2	CASKTSGTQGYTF
.	TRBD1	TRBV6-5	CASSTRQGANTQYF
.	TRBD1	TRBV7-8	CASSTHETSRDRVLNADTQYF
.	TRBD1	TRBV29-1	CSATTGAYGYTF
.	TRBD1	TRBV27	CASSWDRNTEAFF